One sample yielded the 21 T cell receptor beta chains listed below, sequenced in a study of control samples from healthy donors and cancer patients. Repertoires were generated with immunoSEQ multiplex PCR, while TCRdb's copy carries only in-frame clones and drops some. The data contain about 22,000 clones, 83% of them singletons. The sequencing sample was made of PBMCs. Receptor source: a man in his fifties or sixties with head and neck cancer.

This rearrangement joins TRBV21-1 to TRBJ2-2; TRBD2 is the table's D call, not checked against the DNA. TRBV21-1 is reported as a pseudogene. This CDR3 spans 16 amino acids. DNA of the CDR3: TGTGCCAGCAGCAAGTCGAGCGACCCGAACACCGGGGAGCTGTTTTTT. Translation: CASSKSSDPNTGELFF.

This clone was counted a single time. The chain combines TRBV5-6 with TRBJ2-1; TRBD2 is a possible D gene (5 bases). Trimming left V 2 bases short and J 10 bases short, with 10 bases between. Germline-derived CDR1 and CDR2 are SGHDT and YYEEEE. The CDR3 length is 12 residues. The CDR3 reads CASSFPGGEQFF. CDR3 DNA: TGTGCCAGCAGCTTCCCTGGCGGGGAGCAGTTCTTC.

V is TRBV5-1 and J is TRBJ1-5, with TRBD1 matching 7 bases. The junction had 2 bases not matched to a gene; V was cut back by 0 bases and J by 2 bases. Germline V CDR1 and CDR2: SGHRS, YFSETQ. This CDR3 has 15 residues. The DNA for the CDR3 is TGCGCCAGCAGCTTGGCAGGGGGAGGCAATCAGCCCCAGCATTTT. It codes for CASSLAGGGNQPQHF.

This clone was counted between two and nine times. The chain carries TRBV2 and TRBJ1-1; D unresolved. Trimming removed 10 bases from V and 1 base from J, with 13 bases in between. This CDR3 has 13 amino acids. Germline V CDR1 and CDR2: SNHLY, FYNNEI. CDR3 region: CATSRGENTEAFF. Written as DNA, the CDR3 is TGTGCCACTTCGCGGGGAGAGAACACTGAAGCTTTCTTT.

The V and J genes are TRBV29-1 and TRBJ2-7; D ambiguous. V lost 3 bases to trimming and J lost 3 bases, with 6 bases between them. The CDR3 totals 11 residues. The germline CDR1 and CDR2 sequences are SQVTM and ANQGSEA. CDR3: CSVEGDYEQYF. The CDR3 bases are TGCAGCGTTGAGGGCGACTACGAGCAGTACTTC.

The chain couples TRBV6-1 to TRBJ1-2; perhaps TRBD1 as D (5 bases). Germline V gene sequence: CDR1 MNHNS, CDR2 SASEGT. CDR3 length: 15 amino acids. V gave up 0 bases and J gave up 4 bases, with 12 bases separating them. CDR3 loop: CASSEALGRSYGYTF. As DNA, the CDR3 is TGTGCCAGCAGTGAAGCCTTGGGACGAAGCTATGGCTACACCTTC.

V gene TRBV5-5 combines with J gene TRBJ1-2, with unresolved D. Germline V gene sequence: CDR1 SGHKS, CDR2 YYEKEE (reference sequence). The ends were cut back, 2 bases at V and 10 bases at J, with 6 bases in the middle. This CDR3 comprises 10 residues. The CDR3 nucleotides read TGTGCCAGCAGCTTAGATTCCTACACCTTC. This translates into CASSLDSYTF.

The CDR3 region is CASSRGSDTQYF. CDR3 coding DNA: TGTGCCAGCAGCCGGGGGTCAGATACGCAGTATTTT. V and J are TRBV7-2 and TRBJ2-3; perhaps TRBD2 as D (6 bases). The V end was cut by 5 bases, the J end by 4 bases, with 7 bases between. CDR3 size: 12 residues. The germline CDR1 and CDR2 sequences are SGHTA and FQGNSA.

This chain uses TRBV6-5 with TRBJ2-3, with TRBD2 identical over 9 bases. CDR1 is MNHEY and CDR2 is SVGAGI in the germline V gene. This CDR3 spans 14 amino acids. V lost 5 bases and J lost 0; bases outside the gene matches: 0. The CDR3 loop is CASSLAGSTDTQYF. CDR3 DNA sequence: TGTGCCAGCAGTCTAGCGGGAAGCACAGATACGCAGTATTTT.

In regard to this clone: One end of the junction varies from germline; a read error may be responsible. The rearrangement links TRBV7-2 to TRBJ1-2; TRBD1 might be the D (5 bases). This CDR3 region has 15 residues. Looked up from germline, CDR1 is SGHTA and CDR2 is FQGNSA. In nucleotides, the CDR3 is TGTGCCAGCAGCTTAGCGCACGGGGCTAACTATGGCCACACCTTC. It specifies CASSLAHGANYGHTF. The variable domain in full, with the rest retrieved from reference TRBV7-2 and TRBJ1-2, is GAGVSQSPSNKVTEKGKDVELRCDPISGHTALYWYRQSLGQGLEFLIYFQGNSAPDKSGLPSDRFSAERTGGSVSTLTIQRTQQEDSAVYLCASSLAHGANYGHTFGSGTRLTVV.

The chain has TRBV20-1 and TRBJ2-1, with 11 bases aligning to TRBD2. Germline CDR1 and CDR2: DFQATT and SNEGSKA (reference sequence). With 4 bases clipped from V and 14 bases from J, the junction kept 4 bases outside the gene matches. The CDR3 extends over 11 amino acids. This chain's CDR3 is CSATSGGQEFF. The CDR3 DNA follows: TGCAGTGCTACTAGCGGGGGGCAAGAGTTCTTC.

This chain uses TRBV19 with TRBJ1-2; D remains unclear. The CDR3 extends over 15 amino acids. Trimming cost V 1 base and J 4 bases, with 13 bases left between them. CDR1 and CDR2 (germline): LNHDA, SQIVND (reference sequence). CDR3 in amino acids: CASSIGGSDFYGYTF. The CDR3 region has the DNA TGTGCCAGTAGTATAGGAGGCAGTGACTTCTATGGCTACACCTTC.

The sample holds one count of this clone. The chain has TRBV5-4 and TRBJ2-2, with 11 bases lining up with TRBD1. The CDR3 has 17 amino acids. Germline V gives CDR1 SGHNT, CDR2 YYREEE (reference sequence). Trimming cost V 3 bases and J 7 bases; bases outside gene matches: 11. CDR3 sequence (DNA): TGTGCCAGCAGCTCCCCTAGGACAGGGGGCGTTGTCGGGGAGCTGTTTTTT. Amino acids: CASSSPRTGGVVGELFF.

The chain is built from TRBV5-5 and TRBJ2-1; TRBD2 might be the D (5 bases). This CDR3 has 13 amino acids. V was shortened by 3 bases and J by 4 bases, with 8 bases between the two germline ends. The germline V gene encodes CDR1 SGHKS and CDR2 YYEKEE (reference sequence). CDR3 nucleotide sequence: TGTGCCAGCAGCTCTGGACTTTACAATGAGCAGTTCTTC. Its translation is CASSSGLYNEQFF.

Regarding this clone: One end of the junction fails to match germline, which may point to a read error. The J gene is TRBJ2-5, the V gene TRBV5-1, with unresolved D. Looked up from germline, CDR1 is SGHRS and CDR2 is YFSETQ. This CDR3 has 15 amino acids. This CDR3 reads CASTLSTAVQETQYF. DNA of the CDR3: TGCGCCAGCACCTTGAGTACAGCTGTCCAAGAGACCCAGTACTTC.

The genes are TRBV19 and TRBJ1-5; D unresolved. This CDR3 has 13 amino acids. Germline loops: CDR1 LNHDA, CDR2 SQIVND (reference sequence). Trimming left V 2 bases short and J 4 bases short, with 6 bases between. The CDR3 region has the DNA TGTGCCAGTAGTATACTGGGGAATCAGCCCCAGCATTTT. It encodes CASSILGNQPQHF.

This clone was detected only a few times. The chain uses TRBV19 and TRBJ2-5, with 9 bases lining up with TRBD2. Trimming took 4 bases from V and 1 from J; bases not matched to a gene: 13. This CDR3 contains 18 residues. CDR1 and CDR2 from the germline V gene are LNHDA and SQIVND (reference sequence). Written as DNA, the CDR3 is TGTGCCAGTAGTACCTCATGGCGGGGGGGATCGTCCCAAGAGACCCAGTACTTC. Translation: CASSTSWRGGSSQETQYF.

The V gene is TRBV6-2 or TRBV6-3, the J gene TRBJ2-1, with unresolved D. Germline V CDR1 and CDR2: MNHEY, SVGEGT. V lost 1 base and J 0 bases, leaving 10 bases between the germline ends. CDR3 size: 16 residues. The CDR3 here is CASSYWGPSSYNEQFF. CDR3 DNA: TGTGCCAGCAGTTACTGGGGTCCGAGCTCCTACAATGAGCAGTTCTTC.

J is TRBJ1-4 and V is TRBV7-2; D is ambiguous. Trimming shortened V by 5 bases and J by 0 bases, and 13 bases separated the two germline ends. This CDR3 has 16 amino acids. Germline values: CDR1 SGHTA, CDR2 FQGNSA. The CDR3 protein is CASSPFRGATNEKLFF. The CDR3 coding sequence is TGTGCCAGCAGCCCTTTCCGGGGTGCAACTAATGAAAAACTGTTTTTT.

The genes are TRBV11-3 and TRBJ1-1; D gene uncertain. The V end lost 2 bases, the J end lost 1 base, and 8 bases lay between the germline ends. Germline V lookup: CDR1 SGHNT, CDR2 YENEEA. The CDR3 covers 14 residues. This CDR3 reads CASSLTAGNTEAFF. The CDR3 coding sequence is TGTGCCAGCAGCTTAACAGCGGGGAACACTGAAGCTTTCTTT. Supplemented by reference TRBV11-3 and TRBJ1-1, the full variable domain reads EAGVVQSPRYKIIEKKQPVAFWCNPISGHNTLYWYLQNLGQGPELLIRYENEEAVDDSQLPKDRFSAERLKGVDSTLKIQPAELGDSAVYLCASSLTAGNTEAFFGQGTRLTVV.

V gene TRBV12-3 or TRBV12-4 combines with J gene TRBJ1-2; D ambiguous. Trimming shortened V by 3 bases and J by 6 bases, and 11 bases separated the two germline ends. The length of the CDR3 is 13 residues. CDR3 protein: CASSLLGAHGYTF. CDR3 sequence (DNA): TGTGCCAGCAGTTTGTTAGGAGCCCATGGCTACACCTTC.